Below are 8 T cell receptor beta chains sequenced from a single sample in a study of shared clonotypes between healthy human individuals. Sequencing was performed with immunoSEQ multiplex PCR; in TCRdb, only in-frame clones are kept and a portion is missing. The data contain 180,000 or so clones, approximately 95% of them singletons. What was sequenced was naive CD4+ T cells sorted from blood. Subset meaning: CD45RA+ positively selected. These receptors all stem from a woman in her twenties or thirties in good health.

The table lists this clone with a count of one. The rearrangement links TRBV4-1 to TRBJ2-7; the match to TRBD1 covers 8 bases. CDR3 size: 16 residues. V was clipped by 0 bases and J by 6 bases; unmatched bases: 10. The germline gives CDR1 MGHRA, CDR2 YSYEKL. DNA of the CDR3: TGCGCCAGCAGCCAAGAACGGGCCCACAGGGGGTTCGAGCAGTACTTC. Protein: CASSQERAHRGFEQYF.

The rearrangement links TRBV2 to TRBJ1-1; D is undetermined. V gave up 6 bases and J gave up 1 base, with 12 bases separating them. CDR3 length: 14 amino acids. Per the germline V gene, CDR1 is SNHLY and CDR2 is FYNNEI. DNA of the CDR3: TGTGCCAGCAGGAGGGAGGGTTGGAACACTGAAGCTTTCTTT. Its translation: CASRREGWNTEAFF. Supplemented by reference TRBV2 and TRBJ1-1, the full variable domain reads EPEVTQTPSHQVTQMGQEVILRCVPISNHLYFYWYRQILGQKVEFLVSFYNNEISEKSEIFDDQFSVERPDGSNFTLKIRSTKLEDSAMYFCASRREGWNTEAFFGQGTRLTVV.

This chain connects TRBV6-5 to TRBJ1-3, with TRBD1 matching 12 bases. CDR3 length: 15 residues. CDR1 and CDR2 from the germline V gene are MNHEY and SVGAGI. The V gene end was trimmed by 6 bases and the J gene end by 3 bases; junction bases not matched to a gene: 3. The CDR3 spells CASSRDRGLGNTIYF. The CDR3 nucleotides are TGTGCCAGCAGCCGGGACAGGGGGCTTGGAAACACCATATATTTT.

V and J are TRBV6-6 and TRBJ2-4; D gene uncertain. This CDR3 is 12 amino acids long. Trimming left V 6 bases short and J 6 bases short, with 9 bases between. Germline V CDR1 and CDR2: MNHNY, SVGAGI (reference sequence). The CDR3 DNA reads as TGTGCCAGCAGCCCAGTAAGAAACATTCAGTACTTC. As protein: CASSPVRNIQYF.

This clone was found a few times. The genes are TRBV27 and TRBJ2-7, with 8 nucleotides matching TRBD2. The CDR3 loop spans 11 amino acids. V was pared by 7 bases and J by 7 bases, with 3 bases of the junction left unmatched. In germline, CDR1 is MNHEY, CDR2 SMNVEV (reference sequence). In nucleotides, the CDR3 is TGTGCCAGCACCCGGGGGGGGGAGCAGTACTTC. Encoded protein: CASTRGGEQYF.

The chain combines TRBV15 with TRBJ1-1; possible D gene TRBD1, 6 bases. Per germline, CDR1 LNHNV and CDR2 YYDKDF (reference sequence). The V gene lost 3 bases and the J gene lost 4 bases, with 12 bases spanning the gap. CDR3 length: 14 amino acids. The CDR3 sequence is CATSSWDTFTEAFF. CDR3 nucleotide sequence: TGTGCCACCAGCAGTTGGGACACTTTCACTGAAGCTTTCTTT.

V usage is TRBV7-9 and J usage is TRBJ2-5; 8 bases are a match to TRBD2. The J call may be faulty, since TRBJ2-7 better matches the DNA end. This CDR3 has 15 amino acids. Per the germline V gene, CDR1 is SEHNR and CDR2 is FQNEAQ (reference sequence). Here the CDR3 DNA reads TGTGCCAGCAGCTTAGGAGCTAGCGGGTCCTACGAGCAGTACTTC. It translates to CASSLGASGSYEQYF.

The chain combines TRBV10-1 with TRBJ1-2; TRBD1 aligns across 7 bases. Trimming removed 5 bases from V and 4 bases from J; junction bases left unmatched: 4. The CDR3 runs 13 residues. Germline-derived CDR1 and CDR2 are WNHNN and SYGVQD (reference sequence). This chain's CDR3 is CASSSQGSYGYTF. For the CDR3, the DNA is TGCGCCAGCAGTTCACAGGGGAGCTATGGCTACACCTTC.